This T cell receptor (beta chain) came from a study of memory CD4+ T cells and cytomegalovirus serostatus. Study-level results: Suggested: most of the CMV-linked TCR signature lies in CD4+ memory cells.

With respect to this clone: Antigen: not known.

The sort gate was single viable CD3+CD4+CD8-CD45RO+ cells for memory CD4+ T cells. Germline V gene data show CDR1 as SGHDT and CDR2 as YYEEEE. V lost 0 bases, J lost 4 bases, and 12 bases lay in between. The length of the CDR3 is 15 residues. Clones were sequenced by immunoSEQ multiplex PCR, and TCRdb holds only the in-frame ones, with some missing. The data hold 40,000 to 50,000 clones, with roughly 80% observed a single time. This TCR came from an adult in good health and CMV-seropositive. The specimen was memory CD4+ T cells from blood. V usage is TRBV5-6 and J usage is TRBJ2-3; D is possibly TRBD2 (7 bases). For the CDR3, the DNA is TGTGCCAGCAGCTTGGCCGGGGGGCAAGCAGATACGCAGTATTTT. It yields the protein CASSLAGGQADTQYF.